The 17 T cell receptor beta chains given below trace back to one sample, sequenced in a study of technical replicates of blood from a handful of donors. The repertoire was sequenced with immunoSEQ multiplex PCR; TCRdb's copy has only in-frame clones and lacks some. The table records more than 90,000 clones, nearly 97% of them present only once. Sequenced input: T cells isolated from PBMCs. These receptors were collected from a human donor in good health.

This chain joins TRBV6-1 and TRBJ2-2, with D unclear. V lost 3 bases to trimming and J lost 1 base, with 6 bases between them. Germline V gene sequence: CDR1 MNHNS, CDR2 SASEGT. The CDR3 runs 14 residues. This chain's CDR3 is CASSDTGNTGELFF. CDR3 DNA: TGTGCCAGCAGTGATACTGGGAACACCGGGGAGCTGTTTTTT.

The chain couples TRBV19 to TRBJ2-7; 10 bases are shared with TRBD2. The V gene's germline CDR1 is LNHDA and CDR2 SQIVND (reference sequence). V trimming: 0 bases; J trimming: 5 bases; junction bases outside the gene matches: 13. The CDR3 is made up of 18 amino acids. The DNA for the CDR3 is TGTGCCAGTAGTATAGACGCGCGGGCTAGCGGGGGTCCCAACGAGCAGTACTTC. Its translation: CASSIDARASGGPNEQYF. Full variable domain (rest looked up from reference TRBV19 and TRBJ2-7): DGGITQSPKYLFRKEGQNVTLSCEQNLNHDAMYWYRQDPGQGLRLIYYSQIVNDFQKGDIAEGYSVSREKKESFPLTVTSAQKNPTAFYLCASSIDARASGGPNEQYFGPGTRLTVT.

V usage is TRBV25-1 and J usage is TRBJ2-1; 8 nucleotides agree with TRBD2. This CDR3 is built from 18 residues. Germline V lookup: CDR1 MGHDK, CDR2 SYGVNS. V trimming: 4 bases; J trimming: 5 bases; junction bases outside the gene matches: 16. DNA of the CDR3: TGTGCCAGCAGTGGTGGGAGCCGCGGGAGGCGCGCGAACAATGAGCAGTTCTTC. Translation gives CASSGGSRGRRANNEQFF.

This sequence joins TRBV5-6 and TRBJ2-7; TRBD1 is a possible D gene (6 bases). Germline V CDR1 and CDR2: SGHDT, YYEEEE. V shed 6 bases and J shed 4 bases, with 11 bases lying between them. There are 12 residues in the CDR3. The CDR3 nucleotides are TGTGCCAGCACCGGACAGCCATACGAGCAGTACTTC. Translated: CASTGQPYEQYF.

This rearrangement joins TRBV6-1 to TRBJ2-7; D is unresolved. The V end was cut by 7 bases, the J end by 2 bases, with 12 bases between. CDR1 is MNHNS, CDR2 SASEGT, per germline. The length of the CDR3 is 13 residues. In DNA form, the CDR3 reads TGTGCCAGCAATTACCGAACAACCTACGAGCAGTACTTC. It codes for CASNYRTTYEQYF.

The gene calls are TRBV4-1 and TRBJ2-7; 7 bases are a match to TRBD2. Germline trimming cut 1 base from V and 2 bases from J; bases unmatched to any gene: 17. In germline, CDR1 is MGHRA, CDR2 YSYEKL. The CDR3 is 19 residues long. Here the CDR3 DNA reads TGCGCCAGCAGCCAAGGGATTCTTAGGGCGGGAGTGGGCCCCTACGAGCAGTACTTC. It codes for CASSQGILRAGVGPYEQYF.

This chain joins TRBV27 and TRBJ1-4; D gene ambiguous. V was pared by 1 base and J by 2 bases, with 14 bases between. The germline V gene encodes CDR1 MNHEY and CDR2 SMNVEV (reference sequence). The CDR3 has 17 residues. The CDR3 sequence is CASSLLSHYGTNEKLFF. For the CDR3, the DNA is TGTGCCAGCAGTTTATTGTCCCACTATGGGACTAATGAAAAACTGTTTTTT.

V and J are TRBV5-1 and TRBJ1-6; TRBD1 agrees at 7 bases. The germline V gene has CDR1 SGHRS and CDR2 YFSETQ. CDR3 length: 16 residues. The trim removed 5 bases at V and 7 bases at J, leaving 12 bases unmatched. CDR3 in amino acids: CASSIVPGQTNSPLHF. In DNA form, the CDR3 reads TGCGCCAGCAGTATCGTCCCGGGACAGACGAATTCACCCCTCCACTTT.

The chain has TRBV27 and TRBJ2-1; D is possibly TRBD1 (5 bases). Germline values: CDR1 MNHEY, CDR2 SMNVEV (reference sequence). Trimming took 2 bases from V and 5 from J, leaving 10 bases between them. The CDR3 contains 14 residues. The CDR3 sequence is CASSLPQENNEQFF. CDR3 nucleotide sequence: TGTGCCAGCAGTTTACCACAGGAAAACAATGAGCAGTTCTTC.

This clone was found a few times. J is TRBJ2-5 and V is TRBV11-2; 7 bases are a match to TRBD1. This CDR3 comprises 18 residues. The junction had 13 bases not matched to a gene; V was cut back by 0 bases and J by 3 bases. In germline, CDR1 is SGHAT, CDR2 FQNNGV. The CDR3 protein is CASSLDLWGPDREETQYF. CDR3 in DNA: TGTGCCAGCAGCTTAGATCTGTGGGGCCCCGACAGGGAAGAGACCCAGTACTTC.

This clone appeared once. The genes are TRBV29-1 and TRBJ2-3, with TRBD2 matching over 7 bases. Germline loops: CDR1 SQVTM, CDR2 ANQGSEA. V gave up 3 bases and J gave up 2 bases; unmatched junction bases: 11. CDR3 length: 16 amino acids. The CDR3, as DNA: TGCAGCGTTGACCGGCTAGCGGTAACCCCCACAGATACGCAGTATTTT. Translated: CSVDRLAVTPTDTQYF.

The gene calls are TRBV5-6 and TRBJ2-7, with 11 bases identical to TRBD2. The germline V gene encodes CDR1 SGHDT and CDR2 YYEEEE. Trimming at V came to 4 bases and at J to 4 bases, leaving 4 bases not matched to a gene. CDR3 length: 14 residues. CDR3 loop: CASSLTSGTYEQYF. The CDR3 nucleotides are TGTGCCAGCAGCCTGACTAGCGGGACGTACGAGCAGTACTTC.

This sequence joins TRBV5-6 and TRBJ2-1; D may be TRBD2 (7 bases). The CDR3 sequence is 14 residues long. Germline values: CDR1 SGHDT, CDR2 YYEEEE. Trimming took off 4 bases at V and 4 bases at J, with 12 bases between the two ends. CDR3 loop: CASSRRGAYNEQFF. In nucleotides, the CDR3 is TGTGCCAGCAGCCGCCGGGGGGCTTACAATGAGCAGTTCTTC.

V is TRBV6-5 and J is TRBJ1-1; D remains ambiguous. Germline lookup yields CDR1 MNHEY and CDR2 SVGAGI. This CDR3 comprises 13 residues. The ends were cut back, 5 bases at V and 3 bases at J, with 10 bases in the middle. The CDR3 loop reads CASSLTVYTEAFF. DNA of the CDR3: TGTGCCAGCAGTCTAACAGTTTACACTGAAGCTTTCTTT.

This clone was detected only once. V gene TRBV15 combines with J gene TRBJ2-7; 7 bases agree with TRBD2. CDR1 and CDR2 (germline): LNHNV, YYDKDF (reference sequence). V lost 3 bases to trimming and J lost 2 bases; unmatched junction nucleotides: 7. CDR3 length equals 15 residues. In nucleotides, the CDR3 is TGTGCCACCAGCAGCAGACCGGGGGGACCCTACGAGCAGTACTTC. Its translation is CATSSRPGGPYEQYF.

This clone was recorded a few times. The chain's CDR3 is CAISGLAGAQDTQYF. The DNA of the CDR3 is TGTGCCATCAGTGGACTAGCGGGAGCCCAAGATACGCAGTATTTT. This rearrangement joins TRBV10-3 to TRBJ2-3; 12 nucleotides line up with TRBD2. The germline V gene encodes CDR1 ENHRY and CDR2 SYGVKD. This CDR3 is 15 amino acids long. The V and J ends lost 4 bases and 5 bases, in that order; junction bases with no gene match: 4.

This chain joins TRBV6-4 and TRBJ2-2; the match to TRBD1 covers 10 bases. There are 14 residues in the CDR3. Germline V gene sequence: CDR1 MRHNA, CDR2 SNTAGT. V shed 6 bases and J 5 bases; nucleotides not matched to a gene: 3. CDR3 DNA: TGTGCCAGCAGCGGACAGGGGGGGACCGGGGAGCTGTTTTTT. Encoded protein: CASSGQGGTGELFF.